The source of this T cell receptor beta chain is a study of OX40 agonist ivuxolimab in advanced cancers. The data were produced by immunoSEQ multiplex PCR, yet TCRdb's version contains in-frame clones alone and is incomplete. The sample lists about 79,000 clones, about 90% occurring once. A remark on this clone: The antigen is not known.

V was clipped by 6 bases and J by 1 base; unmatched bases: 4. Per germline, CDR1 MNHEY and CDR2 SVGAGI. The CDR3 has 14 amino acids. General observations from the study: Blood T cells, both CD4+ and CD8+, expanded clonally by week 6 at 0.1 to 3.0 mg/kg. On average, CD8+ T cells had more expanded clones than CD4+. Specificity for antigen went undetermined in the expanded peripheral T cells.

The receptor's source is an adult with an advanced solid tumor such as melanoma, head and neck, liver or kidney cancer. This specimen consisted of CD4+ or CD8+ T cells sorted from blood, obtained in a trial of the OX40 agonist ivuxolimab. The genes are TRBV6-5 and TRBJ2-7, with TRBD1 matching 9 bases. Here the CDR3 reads CASRGTGTSYEQYV. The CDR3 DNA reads TGTGCCAGCAGAGGGACAGGGACTTCCTACGAGCAGTACGTC.